This passage covers 20 T cell receptor beta chains from one sample sequenced in a study of shared clonotypes between healthy human individuals. Data came from immunoSEQ multiplex PCR; TCRdb stores just in-frame clones and leaves some out. The sample contains around 530,000 clones, roughly four fifths of which appear only once. The sequencing sample was made of PBMCs. The source of these receptors is a woman in her 40s in good health. Some clones in this sample may be carry-over from other donors' samples.

This sequence joins TRBV11-2 and TRBJ2-2; D call uncertain. The CDR3 sequence is 16 residues long. Trimming shortened V by 5 bases and J by 2 bases, and 15 bases separated the two germline ends. Germline assignment: CDR1 SGHAT and CDR2 FQNNGV. This CDR3 reads CASSLRSAKNTGELFF. CDR3 DNA sequence: TGTGCCAGCAGCCTAAGGTCGGCCAAAAACACCGGGGAGCTGTTTTTT.

The chain uses TRBV14 and TRBJ2-1; possible D gene TRBD1, 6 bases. The V and J ends lost 2 bases and 7 bases respectively, with 18 bases between them. CDR1 and CDR2 (germline): SGHDN, FVKESK. This CDR3 is 16 amino acids long. Here the CDR3 reads CASSQLNPRGWNEQFF. As DNA, the CDR3 is TGTGCCAGCAGCCAACTAAATCCCAGGGGCTGGAATGAGCAGTTCTTC.

The chain joins TRBV7-8 to TRBJ1-5; D is undetermined. V was trimmed by 1 base and J by 0 bases, leaving 4 bases between them. The CDR3 has 14 amino acids. CDR1 is SGHVS, CDR2 FQNEAQ, per germline. CDR3 in DNA: TGTGCCAGCAGCTTAGGGAATAGCAATCAGCCCCAGCATTTT. Translation: CASSLGNSNQPQHF.

The V call is TRBV18, the J call TRBJ2-7, with 10 bases identical to TRBD1. V lost 8 bases to trimming and J lost 5 bases; unmatched junction nucleotides: 12. In germline, CDR1 is KGHSH, CDR2 LQKENI. This CDR3 spans 15 amino acids. CDR3 region: CASALGQGVSDEQYF. CDR3 coding DNA: TGTGCCAGCGCGCTAGGACAGGGGGTTTCAGACGAGCAGTACTTC.

The chain carries TRBV27 and TRBJ2-5; no clear D gene. The V gene's germline CDR1 is MNHEY and CDR2 SMNVEV (reference sequence). Trimming pared 3 bases from V and 4 bases from J, leaving 9 bases between. This CDR3 has 13 residues. CDR3 loop: CASSLGIRETQYF. CDR3 coding DNA: TGTGCCAGCAGTTTGGGGATAAGAGAGACCCAGTACTTC.

Concerning this clone itself: An end of the junction does not agree with germline; a read error may underlie this. V and J are TRBV11-2 and TRBJ2-7; 8 bases fit TRBD1. Germline CDR1 reads SGHAT; CDR2 reads FQNNGV. The CDR3 has 12 residues. CDR3 coding DNA: TGTGCCAGCAGCCCGCGACAGGGGCTCTTCCACTTC. Its protein is CASSPRQGLFHF. The full variable domain, with the rest looked up from reference TRBV11-2 and TRBJ2-7, is EAGVAQSPRYKIIEKRQSVAFWCNPISGHATLYWYQQILGQGPKLLIQFQNNGVVDDSQLPKDRFSAERLKGVDSTLKIQPAKLEDSAVYLCASSPRQGLFHFGPGTRLTVT.

This chain connects TRBV28 to TRBJ2-1, with no clear D. The CDR3 covers 15 residues. Trimming removed 3 bases at V and 0 bases at J, with 9 bases between. Germline V gives CDR1 MDHEN, CDR2 SYDVKM. The CDR3 loop is CASSFIGPSYNEQFF. CDR3 bases: TGTGCCAGCAGTTTCATCGGGCCCTCCTACAATGAGCAGTTCTTC.

A word on this clone: A much larger clone differs by one base, so this may be a read error. In the same sample, other DNA sequences code for this CDR3. This chain uses TRBV29-1 with TRBJ2-2; D tentatively reads TRBD1 or TRBD2 (5 bases each). V was trimmed by 3 bases and J by 7 bases, leaving 15 bases between them. The CDR3 runs 14 residues. Germline CDR1 is SQVTM and CDR2 is ANQGSEA. The CDR3 bases are TGCAGCGTTGAGGATCGAGGGGTCATCGGGGAGCTGTTTTTT. Encoded protein: CSVEDRGVIGELFF.

CDR3 DNA: TGCGCCAGCAGCCGAGACAGTACAACTAATGAAAAACTGTTTTTT. It yields the protein CASSRDSTTNEKLFF. This chain connects TRBV4-3 to TRBJ1-4; tentative D call: TRBD1 (5 bases). Germline V CDR1 and CDR2: LGHNA, YSLEER. V was cut by 4 bases and J by 0 bases, with 9 bases left in between. The CDR3 is 15 amino acids.

This clone has a count of ten or more. The CDR3 coding sequence is TGTGCCAGCAGTTCAGACAACTATGGCTACACCTTC. This translates into CASSSDNYGYTF. The V and J genes are TRBV28 and TRBJ1-2; D ambiguous. CDR3 length: 12 residues. V dropped 4 bases and J dropped 2 bases, with 5 bases sitting between them. Germline V lookup: CDR1 MDHEN, CDR2 SYDVKM.

The V and J genes are TRBV7-6 and TRBJ2-1, with TRBD2 identical over 10 bases. CDR3 size: 16 residues. The trim removed 1 base at V and 7 bases at J, leaving 7 bases unmatched. CDR1 is SGHVS, CDR2 FNYEAQ, per germline. The CDR3 region is CASSLGRAGGWNEQFF. Written as DNA, the CDR3 is TGTGCCAGCAGCTTAGGTAGAGCGGGAGGGTGGAATGAGCAGTTCTTC.

The chain has TRBV6-5 and TRBJ2-7; D may match TRBD1 or TRBD2 (7 bases each). This CDR3 contains 13 residues. CDR1 is MNHEY, CDR2 SVGAGI, per germline. With 5 bases removed from V and 7 bases from J, the gap between germline ends came to 15 bases. The DNA for the CDR3 is TGTGCCAGCAGTGCCCAGGGGGGGCGGGAGCAGTACTTC. Translated, it gives CASSAQGGREQYF.

The rearrangement uses TRBV6-1 and TRBJ2-3; 11 nucleotides line up with TRBD2. This CDR3 region has 19 residues. The germline CDR1 and CDR2 sequences are MNHNS and SASEGT. With V trimmed by 2 bases and J by 2 bases, 12 bases remained unmatched. The CDR3 coding sequence is TGTGCCAGCAGTGAATCTCGTGGAGCTAGCGGGAGGTACACAGATACGCAGTATTTT. It specifies CASSESRGASGRYTDTQYF.

V and J are TRBV4-1 and TRBJ1-5; tentatively, D is TRBD1 (6 bases). Trimming removed 0 bases from V and 7 bases from J, with 13 bases in between. Germline CDR1 is MGHRA and CDR2 is YSYEKL. This CDR3 is 15 amino acids long. In nucleotides, the CDR3 is TGCGCCAGCAGCCAAGATGTCGCAGGACAGCAGCCCCAGCATTTT. Encoded protein: CASSQDVAGQQPQHF.

As regards this clone: A far larger clone is off by one base, so a read error is likely. Other DNA sequences from this sample encode an identical CDR3 as well. The chain links TRBV6-4 to TRBJ2-1, with D possibly being TRBD1 or TRBD2 (5 bases each). The CDR3 length is 13 residues. Between the trimmed V and J ends, which lost 6 bases and 5 bases, there was a span of 11 bases. CDR1 MRHNA and CDR2 SNTAGT come from the germline V gene. The CDR3 coding sequence is TGTGCCAGCAGCGACGGGGCAAACAATGAGCAGTTCTTC. It specifies CASSDGANNEQFF.

The rearrangement links TRBV4-1 to TRBJ2-2; TRBD1 matches 7 bases. The CDR3 runs to 17 residues. Germline V gene lookup returns CDR1 MGHRA and CDR2 YSYEKL. The trim removed 3 bases at V and 6 bases at J, leaving 13 bases unmatched. CDR3: CASSQPLSRGLAGELFF. The CDR3 DNA sequence: TGCGCCAGCAGCCAGCCCCTTTCGAGGGGGCTTGCCGGGGAGCTGTTTTTT.

The gene calls are TRBV11-2 and TRBJ2-1, with D perhaps assigned TRBD1 or TRBD2 (5 bases each). Per germline, CDR1 SGHAT and CDR2 FQNNGV. CDR3 length: 13 amino acids. V shed 4 bases and J shed 6 bases, with 10 bases lying between them. CDR3 DNA: TGTGCCAGCAGCTCCCGGGACGTCAATGAGCAGTTCTTC. It yields the protein CASSSRDVNEQFF. Complete variable domain (other parts from reference TRBV11-2 and TRBJ2-1): EAGVAQSPRYKIIEKRQSVAFWCNPISGHATLYWYQQILGQGPKLLIQFQNNGVVDDSQLPKDRFSAERLKGVDSTLKIQPAKLEDSAVYLCASSSRDVNEQFFGPGTRLTVL.

The chain combines TRBV30 with TRBJ1-1; TRBD1 matches at 10 bases. Germline lookup yields CDR1 GTSNPN and CDR2 SVGIG (reference sequence). This CDR3 is 15 amino acids long. The V segment lost 0 bases and the J segment 2 bases; nucleotides outside the gene matches: 3. In DNA form, the CDR3 reads TGTGCCTGGAGTGTACGGGACAGGGGTAACACTGAAGCTTTCTTT. It encodes CAWSVRDRGNTEAFF. The full variable domain, rest sourced from reference TRBV30 and TRBJ1-1, is SQTIHQWPATLVQPVGSPLSLECTVEGTSNPNLYWYRQAAGRGLQLLFYSVGIGQISSEVPQNLSASRPQDRQFILSSKKLLLSDSGFYLCAWSVRDRGNTEAFFGQGTRLTVV.

The chain has TRBV9 and TRBJ2-5; 9 nucleotides agree with TRBD1. This CDR3 contains 15 residues. Germline-derived CDR1 and CDR2 are SGDLS and YYNGEE. The V and J ends lost 1 base and 5 bases, in that order; junction bases with no gene match: 6. The chain's CDR3 is CASSVNPGTGETQYF. The CDR3 nucleotides read TGTGCCAGCAGCGTAAACCCCGGGACAGGGGAGACCCAGTACTTC.

As for this clone: Other nucleotide sequences in the sample specify the same CDR3. This chain uses TRBV6-4 with TRBJ2-2, with D possibly TRBD1 on 5 matching bases. CDR3 length equals 14 residues. Germline V gene data show CDR1 as MRHNA and CDR2 as SNTAGT. The V end was cut by 0 bases, the J end by 3 bases, with 5 bases between. The CDR3 here is CASSDSGDTGELFF. CDR3 sequence (DNA): TGTGCCAGCAGTGACTCAGGGGACACCGGGGAGCTGTTTTTT.